This T cell receptor beta chain was identified during a study of tumor and adjacent non-tumor tissue in lung cancer (dated by TCRdb to between 2018 and 2020). About the investigation overall: The cohort included about a dozen adenocarcinoma, a couple of squamous cell carcinoma and 1 small cell lung cancer patients. The roughly 15 enrolled patients, of whom approximately 10 were men and 5 were women, were aged roughly 30 to 80 years and were diagnosed with TNM stage I to III disease. Sequencing produced about 130 million productive TCRbeta reads in total, an average of approximately 4.1 million reads per sample. Using bulk TCRbeta repertoires from roughly 14 lung cancer patients, the study set lung tumor tissue side by side with matched distant non-tumor lung tissue. A few dozen paired specimens, one tumor and one normal lung sample per patient, were profiled by TCRbeta CDR3 sequencing. Study-wide findings and limitations: TCR diversity was significantly higher in younger patients, and greater tumor TCR diversity was associated with shorter overall survival and shorter disease-free survival. In normal lung, the top 100 clones accounted for a significantly larger cumulative share of the repertoire than in tumor tissue. The cohort had only about 16 patients, and the authors noted that larger samples and more detailed clinical data are needed. The methods do not name the sequencing platform or mention unique molecular identifiers. TCR diversity (inverse Simpson) was significantly higher in tumor than in normal lung tissue (approximately 400 vs 170, P = 0.0075, Mann-Whitney U test). Because peripheral blood was not sequenced, the blood TCRbeta repertoires of the lung cancer patients in the study went unexamined.

Details on this clonotype: It lacks a known antigen. One junction end disagrees with the germline gene, perhaps due to a read error.

RNA was isolated from bulk, unsorted tissue, and RNA quality was assessed with a NanoDrop ND-1000 and an Agilent 2100. For the normal lung samples, distant non-tumor tissue was collected more than 3 cm away from the tumor edge. Donors were newly diagnosed lung cancer patients admitted for thoracic surgery in China between August and November 2014, without prior chemotherapy. Patients with previous radiotherapy or chemotherapy, or with another concurrent cancer, were excluded from the study. Surgical tissue pieces of about 1-2.3 cm3 were preserved in RNAlater solution and were kept at -80 degrees C until use. Library creation used multiplex PCR. The sequencer was an Illumina HiSeq 2500. TCRbeta libraries were constructed through three rounds of nested PCR with primers (Table S4) according to protocols modified from ARM-PCR. Before sequencing, PCR products of 200-500 bp were cut from the gel and purified using the QIAquick gel extraction kit. From the authors' description of their analysis: Reads were cleaned using Trimmomatic, were merged into complete CDR3 sequences using FLASH, and were assigned to V(D)J germline segments using MiTCR. Clonal diversity was calculated as the inverse Simpson's index using VDJtools. In-frame sequences without a premature stop codon were defined as productive reads. Clones were called with MiXCR by TCRdb after fastp trimmed the public reads at Q25, and only in-frame beta chains were retained. CDR3 protein duplicates are merged, each entry listing the most common genes and DNA. TCRdb, not the authors, supplied the V and J calls. The sample table lists around 82,000 distinct CDR3 sequences, 80% to 90% of them with a count of one. The ten largest clones take up approximately 55% of the sample.

The sequence was collected from a man aged 55 to 70 with non-small cell lung cancer. Material: distant non-tumor lung tissue.

The DNA reads TGTGCCAGCAGTTCCCTAGCGGGGGGTAGCACAGATACGAAGTATTTT. Its protein is CASSSLAGGSTDTKYF. The receptor chain draws on TRBV6-4 and TRBJ2-3; TRBD2 agrees with 11 junctional bases. Inclusive of the bounding cysteine and phenylalanine, the CDR3 is 16 residues long. Only the CDR3 DNA stays, 48 bases, in frame from base 1. Taken from the germline V gene, the CDR1 and CDR2 loops are MRHNA and SNTAGT.